This T cell receptor beta chain derives from a study of blood T cell repertoires in COVID-19. Study-wide context: Spain, Italy and the United States supplied samples that represented acute and convalescent COVID-19. The analysed material was cDNA or gDNA that came from T cells, B-cell-depleted T cells, or PBMCs.

Original methodology: Reference gene primer amplification in the assay estimated nucleated cell counts. Here immunoSEQ multiplex PCR was the method, and the copy in TCRdb shows in-frame clones only, minus some. V and J calls and clone size are given by that table; D and trimming were obtained from the DNA. The sample includes more than 95,000 clones, roughly 83% seen only once; the top ten take 2.5% to 4%. Germline V gene sequence: CDR1 LGHNA, CDR2 YSLEER. V lost 5 bases, J lost 1 base, and 10 bases lay in between. The CDR3 consists of 14 residues. This clone was detected once. Specimen: peripheral blood. The chain is built from TRBV4-3 and TRBJ2-3; a possible D gene is TRBD1 (6 bases). This sequence was found in a woman aged 80 or older with active or convalescent COVID-19. The CDR3: CASSFKGGTDTQYF. The CDR3 coding sequence is TGCGCCAGCAGCTTCAAGGGGGGCACAGATACGCAGTATTTT.